This T cell receptor (beta chain) was observed in a study of prognosis after radiotherapy for stage I lung cancer. Trimming took off 5 bases at V and 6 bases at J, with 14 bases between the two ends. The CDR3 contains 13 residues. Germline V lookup: CDR1 MRHNA, CDR2 SNTAGT. Genomic DNA provided the template from which TCR beta CDR3 was amplified by two-round multiplex PCR. Each TRBV and TRBJ gene had its own primer in the first PCR round. TCRdb used MiXCR to reprocess the multiplex PCR reads, holding one entry per CDR3 protein. The data show 20,000 to 25,000 distinct CDR3 sequences, around 45% seen once. This clonotype was recorded at least ten times.

The specimen was PBMCs, collected before or after stereotactic body radiation therapy (not recorded which). The origin of this receptor is a donor over 45 with non-small cell lung cancer. The chain employs TRBV6-4 and TRBJ2-7; D may correspond to TRBD1 or TRBD2 (5 bases each). The chain's CDR3 is CASSIERGGEQYF. CDR3 nucleotides: TGTGCCAGCAGTATAGAGAGGGGCGGCGAGCAGTACTTC.